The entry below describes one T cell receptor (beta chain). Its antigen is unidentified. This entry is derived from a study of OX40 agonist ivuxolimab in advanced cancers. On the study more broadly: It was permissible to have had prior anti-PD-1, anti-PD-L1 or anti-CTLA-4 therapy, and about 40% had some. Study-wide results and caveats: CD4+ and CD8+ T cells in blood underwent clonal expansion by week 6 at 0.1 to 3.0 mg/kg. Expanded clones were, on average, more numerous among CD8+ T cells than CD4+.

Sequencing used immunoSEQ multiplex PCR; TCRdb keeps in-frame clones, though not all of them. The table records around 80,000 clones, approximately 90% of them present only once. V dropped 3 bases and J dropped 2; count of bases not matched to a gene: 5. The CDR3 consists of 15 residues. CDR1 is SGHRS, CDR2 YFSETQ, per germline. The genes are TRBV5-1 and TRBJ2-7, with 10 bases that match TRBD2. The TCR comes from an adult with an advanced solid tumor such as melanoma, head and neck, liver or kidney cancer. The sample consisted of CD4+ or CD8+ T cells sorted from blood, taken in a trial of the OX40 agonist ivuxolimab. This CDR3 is CASSSQSGRAYEQYF. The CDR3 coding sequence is TGCGCCAGCAGCTCCCAAAGCGGGAGGGCCTACGAGCAGTACTTC.